The 13 T cell receptor beta chains given below trace back to one sample, sequenced in a study of CD8 T cells in ankylosing spondylitis. Whole-study results and caveats: Blood from ankylosing spondylitis patients appeared to carry a characteristic eight-variant TCR beta motif.

These receptors have no known antigen. One entry per CDR3 protein results from TCRdb running MiXCR on the 5' RACE reads. The sample records under 150,000 distinct CDR3 sequences, about a sixth being singletons. Sequencing was performed on blood, either unsorted or a sorted T cell fraction (not recorded which). The receptors here all came from a male donor with ankylosing spondylitis.

Of note for this clonotype: The limits of the CDR3 on the DNA are not certain, so only TCRdb's listed CDR3 is given. The J gene is TRBJ2-5, the V gene TRBV27. Looked up from germline, CDR1 is MNHEY and CDR2 is SMNVEV (reference sequence). The CDR3 sequence runs 11 residues, both termini included. CDR3 sequence reads: CASSSSETQYF.

This clonotype was observed many times. The chain joins TRBV27 to TRBJ2-3, with 7 nucleotides matching TRBD1. This CDR3 contains 14 residues. Per germline, CDR1 MNHEY and CDR2 SMNVEV (reference sequence). V gave up 3 bases and J gave up 3 bases; unmatched junction bases: 3. CDR3 protein: CASSFSRGTDTQYF. The CDR3 nucleotides are TGTGCCAGCAGTTTTTCCAGGGGGACAGATACGCAGTATTTT.

The gene calls are TRBV4-1 and TRBJ1-4; possibly TRBD1 for D (6 bases). The CDR3 has 14 residues. Trimming stripped 2 bases from V and 6 bases from J, with 10 bases between. Per germline, CDR1 MGHRA and CDR2 YSYEKL. CDR3 residues: CASSQLQGDEKLFF. CDR3 sequence (DNA): TGCGCCAGCAGCCAACTACAGGGTGATGAAAAACTGTTTTTT.

The chain couples TRBV20-1 to TRBJ2-1; 7 bases map to TRBD2. CDR3 length equals 14 residues. V lost 3 bases and J lost 8; bases outside the gene matches: 10. Germline loops: CDR1 DFQATT, CDR2 SNEGSKA (reference sequence). The DNA of the CDR3 is TGCAGTGCTAGGGCAGTAGCGGGCAGCTATGAGCAGTTCTTC. Residues: CSARAVAGSYEQFF.

This chain joins TRBV27 and TRBJ2-5; D is unclear. Trimming shortened V by 0 bases and J by 4 bases, and 12 bases separated the two germline ends. Germline V lookup: CDR1 MNHEY, CDR2 SMNVEV (reference sequence). The CDR3 extends over 15 amino acids. The CDR3 nucleotides are TGTGCCAGCAGTTTATCGTATTTAGCTAGAGAGACCCAGTACTTC. Protein sequence: CASSLSYLARETQYF.

The gene calls are TRBV20-1 and TRBJ2-2, with D uncertain. Trimming removed 3 bases from V and 3 bases from J, with 2 bases in between. This CDR3 spans 11 amino acids. CDR1 and CDR2 (germline): DFQATT, SNEGSKA (reference sequence). In DNA form, the CDR3 reads TGCAGTGCTAGTTACACCGGGGAGCTGTTTTTT. This gives the protein CSASYTGELFF.

This clonotype was seen more than once but under ten times. V is TRBV4-2 and J is TRBJ2-1; 7 positions agree with TRBD2. The V gene end was trimmed by 0 bases and the J gene end by 8 bases; junction bases not matched to a gene: 4. Germline CDR1 is LGHNA and CDR2 is YNFKEQ. This CDR3 contains 14 residues. CDR3 sequence reads: CASSQDLAVHEQFF. The CDR3 nucleotides are TGTGCCAGCAGCCAAGATCTAGCGGTTCATGAGCAGTTCTTC.

The chain joins TRBV7-6 to TRBJ1-6, with D uncertain. CDR1 is SGHVS and CDR2 is FNYEAQ in the germline V gene. V dropped 0 bases and J dropped 10 bases, with 16 bases sitting between them. This CDR3 contains 16 residues. In nucleotides, the CDR3 is TGTGCCAGCAGCTTAGCGGATGCAGCAACGCGGTCACCCCTCCACTTT. It yields the protein CASSLADAATRSPLHF.

This clonotype came up a few times. The J gene is TRBJ2-1, the V gene TRBV4-1; 7 bases align to TRBD1. After removal of 1 base from V and 3 bases from J, the junction contained 0 bases not matched to a gene. The CDR3 runs to 14 residues. Germline V gene sequence: CDR1 MGHRA, CDR2 YSYEKL. DNA of the CDR3: TGCGCCAGCAGCCAAGGGACAGGCTACAATGAGCAGTTCTTC. Protein sequence: CASSQGTGYNEQFF.

This chain uses TRBV2 with TRBJ2-1; no definite D call. The CDR3 contains 15 residues. Deletions cut 3 bases from V and 8 bases from J, with 17 bases between. CDR1 is SNHLY and CDR2 is FYNNEI in the germline V gene. The DNA of the CDR3 is TGTGCCAGCAGTGACCCTCCCTCCTATATCGATGAGCAGTTCTTC. It encodes CASSDPPSYIDEQFF.

The J gene is TRBJ1-6, the V gene TRBV13, with D possibly matching TRBD1 (6 bases). The CDR3 has 17 residues. Germline CDR1 PRHDT, CDR2 FYEKMQ (reference sequence). V lost 5 bases and J 9 bases, leaving 23 bases between the germline ends. The CDR3 DNA is TGTGCCAGCAGCCCCTGGGGTGGGGGCAGCAGGAGTTCACCCCTCCACTTT. This translates into CASSPWGGGSRSSPLHF.

The chain combines TRBV25-1 with TRBJ1-5, with a weak D call TRBD1 (5 bases). The CDR3 totals 15 residues. Germline loops: CDR1 MGHDK, CDR2 SYGVNS. Trimming removed 3 bases from V and 5 bases from J, with 14 bases in between. In DNA, the CDR3 is TGTGCCAGCAGTGAGCGGGGCAGGGTCGATCAGCCCCAGCATTTT. Its protein product is CASSERGRVDQPQHF.

This clonotype has a handful of counts. The chain links TRBV20-1 to TRBJ2-1, with D uncertain. Germline-derived CDR1 and CDR2 are DFQATT and SNEGSKA (reference sequence). The CDR3 has 15 residues. The germline V and J ends were trimmed by 8 bases and 0 bases, with 17 bases remaining between them. CDR3 bases: TGCAGTACCAACTACCGAGCGAGCTCCTACAATGAGCAGTTCTTC. Translated, it gives CSTNYRASSYNEQFF.